A selection of T cell receptor beta chains follows, all from one sample in a study of T cell responses to AZD1222 COVID-19 vaccine. The repertoire was sequenced with immunoSEQ multiplex PCR; TCRdb's copy has only in-frame clones and lacks some. The sample includes roughly 120,000 clones, around nine tenths of them seen just once. Sequenced material: peripheral blood, taken on day 0 of AZD1222 vaccination. The receptors stem from an adult in good health. CDR3s include the opening cysteine and the closing phenylalanine or tryptophan. D genes are given only for firm matches. Size values are once, few and many counts, or a class for expanded clones, and some rows have none.

TRBV10-2	NA	TRBJ2-7	NA	TGCGCCAGCAGTGAGTTGGGGGGGCGATACGAGCAGTACTTC	CASSELGGRYEQYF
TRBV6-5	once	TRBJ2-1	NA	TGTGCCAGCAGCCCATGGGGGTCCTCCTACAATGAGCAGTTCTTC	CASSPWGSSYNEQFF
TRBV28	NA	TRBJ2-7	NA	TGTGCCAGCAGTGCCTACTGGAGTGAGCAGTACTTC	CASSAYWSEQYF
TRBV29-1	once	TRBJ2-2	NA	TGCAGCGTTGGGCTAGGGGCCACCGGGGAGCTGTTTTTT	CSVGLGATGELFF
TRBV2	once	TRBJ2-1	NA	TGTGCCAGCAGACTTGTCCAATCCCCCTACAATGAGCAGTTCTTC	CASRLVQSPYNEQFF
TRBV29-1	NA	TRBJ1-2	NA	TGCAGCGTTATCAGCGGGGGAGGAACCTTC	CSVISGGGTF
TRBV6-5	once	TRBJ1-3	NA	TGTGCCAGCAGGGAGCGTGGAAACACCATATATTTT	CASRERGNTIYF
TRBV28	few	TRBJ1-1	NA	TGTGCCAGCGACAGCATGAACACTGAAGCTTTCTTT	CASDSMNTEAFF
TRBV11-1	few	TRBJ2-2	NA	TGTGCCAGCAGAGGTCCGGTAAACACCGGGGAGCTGTTTTTT	CASRGPVNTGELFF
TRBV2	NA	TRBJ1-1	NA	TGTGCCAGCTATAGGCAGAGAAACACTGAAGCTTTCTTT	CASYRQRNTEAFF
TRBV6-5	NA	TRBJ2-1	NA	TGTGCCAGCAGAGGAACGACTCCTCGGTACAATGAGCAGTTCTTC	CASRGTTPRYNEQFF
TRBV19	NA	TRBJ2-4	TRBD2	TGTGCCAGTACCCGAGCGCACGGCGGGACTAGCAGTGACATTCAGTACTTC	CASTRAHGGTSSDIQYF
TRBV5-4	NA	TRBJ2-7	NA	TGTGCCAGCAGCGGGACCGGGACTTGGGGGGTGGGGAACGAGCAGTACTTC	CASSGTGTWGVGNEQYF
TRBV6-5	NA	TRBJ2-2	NA	TGTGCCAGCAGAAGGGGGGGGACCGGGGAGCTGTTTTTT	CASRRGGTGELFF
TRBV6-4	few	TRBJ2-3	TRBD2	TGTGCCAGCCGAGCGGGAGGGGGGGATACGCAGTATTTT	CASRAGGGDTQYF
TRBV5-1	NA	TRBJ2-7	NA	TGCGCCAGCAGCTTGGTCAGTAACCAAGCCTACGAGCAGTACTTC	CASSLVSNQAYEQYF
TRBV10-3	NA	TRBJ1-1	NA	TGTGCCATCAGTGAGTCGGAGGCGGGGGGCACTGAAGCTTTCTTT	CAISESEAGGTEAFF
TRBV11-2	NA	TRBJ1-2	NA	TGTGCCAGCAGCTTAGGGCACAACTATGGCTACACCTTC	CASSLGHNYGYTF
TRBV2	NA	TRBJ2-3	NA	TGTGCCAGCGGGGGCGGCCAGTCTCCGCAGTATTTT	CASGGGQSPQYF
TRBV28	NA	TRBJ1-5	NA	TGTGCCAGCAGTTTTACCGGGATTGGCAATCAGCCCCAGCATTTT	CASSFTGIGNQPQHF
TRBV23-1	NA	TRBJ2-1	TRBD2	TGCGCCAGCAGTCAACCGGGACTAGTCGGCAATGAGCAGTTCTTC	CASSQPGLVGNEQFF
TRBV5-1	NA	TRBJ1-2	TRBD1	TGCGCCAGCAGCCTCGGGACAGGGGTCAGCTATGGCTACACCTTC	CASSLGTGVSYGYTF
TRBV27	NA	TRBJ2-7	NA	TGTGCCAGCAGTCGGCCCGACAGACCCTCCTACGAGCAGTACTTC	CASSRPDRPSYEQYF
TRBV6-5	NA	TRBJ1-5	NA	TGTGCCAGCAGTTACGACTCAGGGTATAGCAATCAGCCCCAGCATTTT	CASSYDSGYSNQPQHF
TRBV29-1	NA	TRBJ1-2	NA	TGCAGCGAAGAGCACGACAAACCGAACTATGGCTACACCTTC	CSEEHDKPNYGYTF
TRBV28	few	TRBJ1-5	TRBD1	TGTGCCAGCAGTTATGGACAGGGGTATCAGCCCCAGCATTTT	CASSYGQGYQPQHF
TRBV4-1	NA	TRBJ2-5	TRBD2	TGCGCCAGCAGCCAAACGTATAGCGGGACTCAAGAGACCCAGTACTTC	CASSQTYSGTQETQYF
TRBV2	NA	TRBJ2-1	TRBD1	TGTGCCAGCAGTGCCGGGACAGGGTTTTCTTATGAGCAGTTCTTC	CASSAGTGFSYEQFF
TRBV29-1	NA	TRBJ1-1	TRBD1	TGCAGCGTTGATCAGGGCAGGGGGGTAACTGAAGCTTTCTTT	CSVDQGRGVTEAFF
TRBV7-6	NA	TRBJ1-5	NA	TGTGCCAGCAGCTTACAGGGTGGTGACCAGCCCCAGCATTTT	CASSLQGGDQPQHF
TRBV24-1	NA	TRBJ2-3	TRBD1	TGTGCCACCAGTGCGACAGGGGGCACAGATACGCAGTATTTT	CATSATGGTDTQYF
TRBV27	once	TRBJ1-1	NA	TGTGCCAGCAGTCCGGGACAACCATACACTGAAGCTTTCTTT	CASSPGQPYTEAFF
TRBV19	NA	TRBJ1-2	NA	TGTGCCAGTAGTTTGGACCGTTATGGCTACACCTTC	CASSLDRYGYTF
TRBV5-1	NA	TRBJ2-3	NA	TGCGCCAGCAGCTCAAACAGGGATCCCACAGATACGCAGTATTTT	CASSSNRDPTDTQYF
TRBV28	NA	TRBJ1-5	NA	TGTGCCAGCAGTTTATCGGGAATTAGCAATCAGCCCCAGCATTTT	CASSLSGISNQPQHF
TRBV29-1	NA	TRBJ2-3	NA	TGCAGCGTTGTCCAAGGTAGGGGCAACACAGATACGCAGTATTTT	CSVVQGRGNTDTQYF
TRBV19	NA	TRBJ1-1	TRBD1	TGTGCCAGTAGTCTGGACAGGACGAACACTGAAGCTTTCTTT	CASSLDRTNTEAFF
TRBV28	NA	TRBJ2-3	NA	TGTGCCAGCAGTTTTCCAGCGGGTAGCACAGATACGCAGTATTTT	CASSFPAGSTDTQYF
TRBV29-1	NA	TRBJ1-2	NA	TGCAGCGTTGTTGGGGGCGCGGGATATCGCTACACCTTC	CSVVGGAGYRYTF
TRBV7-6	NA	TRBJ1-2	NA	TGTGCCAGCAGCCCAGAAGGGTTCCGAGCTAACTATGGCTACACCTTC	CASSPEGFRANYGYTF
TRBV6-2/TRBV6-3	NA	TRBJ1-1	NA	TGTGCCAGCAGTTACTCGTCGGGGGGGACCCCTGAAGCTTTCTTT	CASSYSSGGTPEAFF
TRBV28	NA	TRBJ1-1	NA	TGTGCCAGCCTTTCGAACACTGAAGCTTTCTTT	CASLSNTEAFF
TRBV25-1	NA	TRBJ1-6	NA	TGTGCCAGCAGTGAAACGTCCGTGGGGAATTCACCCCTCCACTTT	CASSETSVGNSPLHF
TRBV7-3	once	TRBJ2-2	NA	TGTGCCAGCAGCCCCCCAGATAGCGGACCCACCGGGGAGCTGTTTTTT	CASSPPDSGPTGELFF
TRBV6-5	NA	TRBJ2-7	TRBD1	TGTGCCAGCAGGAAGTGGGACAGCTACGAGCAGTACTTC	CASRKWDSYEQYF
TRBV7-2	NA	TRBJ2-4	NA	TGTGCCAGCAGCTTAGAGGGACTGAGAAATGACATTCAGTACTTC	CASSLEGLRNDIQYF
TRBV20-1	NA	TRBJ2-7	NA	TGCAGTGGGGGCACACGCGAGCAGTACTTC	CSGGTREQYF